This T cell receptor (beta chain) was documented in a study of blood T cell repertoires in COVID-19. For the study at large: Acute and convalescent COVID-19 specimens originated in the United States, Italy and Spain. Nucleic acid was either cDNA or gDNA, and it came from T cells, B-cell-depleted T cells, or PBMCs.

Authors' methods: Scientists estimated how many nucleated cells there were by amplifying reference gene primers. Sequencing was performed with immunoSEQ multiplex PCR; in TCRdb, only in-frame clones are kept and a portion is missing. D and trimming were read from the DNA, whereas the V and J calls and clone size are those reported in that table. Seen here are 200,000 to 300,000 clones, 84% observed once, and the top ten hold around 4%. CDR3 size: 16 residues. The receptor's source is a man in his sixties with acute or convalescent COVID-19. The genes are TRBV21-1 and TRBJ1-1; TRBD1, the table's D call, was not compared with the DNA. TRBV21-1 is shown as a pseudogene. Sequencing was done on a sample of peripheral blood. CDR3 protein: CASSKSGDRKNTEAFF. In nucleotides, the CDR3 is TGTGCCAGCAGCAAATCTGGGGACAGAAAGAACACTGAAGCTTTCTTT.